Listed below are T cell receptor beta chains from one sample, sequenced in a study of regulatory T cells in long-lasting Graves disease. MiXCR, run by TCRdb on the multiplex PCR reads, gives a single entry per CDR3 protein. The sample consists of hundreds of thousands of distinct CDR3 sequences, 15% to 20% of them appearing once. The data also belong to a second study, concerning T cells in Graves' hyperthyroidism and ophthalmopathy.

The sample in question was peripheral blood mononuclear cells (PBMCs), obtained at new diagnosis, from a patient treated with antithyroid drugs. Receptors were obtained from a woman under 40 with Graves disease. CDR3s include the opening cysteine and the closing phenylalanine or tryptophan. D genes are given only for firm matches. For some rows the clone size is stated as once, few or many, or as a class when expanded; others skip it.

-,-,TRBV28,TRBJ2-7,TGTGCCAGCAGTATCCTTCTTTACGAGCAGTACTTC,CASSILLYEQYF
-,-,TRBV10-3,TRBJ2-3,TGTGCCATCAGTGAGTCGATAGGTCTGGGCACAGATACGCAGTATTTT,CAISESIGLGTDTQYF
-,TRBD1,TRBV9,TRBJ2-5,TGTGCCAGCAGCGTTGGAGGACAGGGGTCACAAGAGACCCAGTACTTC,CASSVGGQGSQETQYF
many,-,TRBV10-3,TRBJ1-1,TGTGCCATCAGTGAGTCTAGACAGAATGAAGCTTTCTTT,CAISESRQNEAFF
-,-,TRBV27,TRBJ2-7,TGTGCCAGCAGTTTCGGCAGGGAGGCACCCTCCTACGAGCAGTACTTC,CASSFGREAPSYEQYF
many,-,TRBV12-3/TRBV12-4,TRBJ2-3,TGTGCCAGCAGCCAAGGGGGAGGGCCAACAGATACGCAGTATTTT,CASSQGGGPTDTQYF
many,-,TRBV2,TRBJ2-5,TGTGCCAGCAGGGGGATATTTCTGGAGACCCAGTACTTC,CASRGIFLETQYF
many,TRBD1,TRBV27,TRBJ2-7,TGTGCCAGCAGTTTAAAGGGGGACAGGTCCTACGAGCAGTACTTC,CASSLKGDRSYEQYF
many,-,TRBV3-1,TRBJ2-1,TGTGCCAGCAGCCAAGGGTCTAGCCGGTTCTTC,CASSQGSSRFF
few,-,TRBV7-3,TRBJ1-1,TGTGCCAGCAGCTACGGGGGGGCCATGAACACTGAAGCTTTCTTT,CASSYGGAMNTEAFF
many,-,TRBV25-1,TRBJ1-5,TGTGCCAGCAGTGAATTGGCCGGGACGCCCCAGCATTTT,CASSELAGTPQHF
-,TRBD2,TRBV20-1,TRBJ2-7,TGCAGTGCCACGGGACTAGCGGGAGTCTTTTCCTACGAGCAGTACTTC,CSATGLAGVFSYEQYF
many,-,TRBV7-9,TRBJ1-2,TGTGCCAGCAGCCCTTGGGAAGGCCATGGCTACACCTTC,CASSPWEGHGYTF
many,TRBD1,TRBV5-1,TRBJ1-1,TGTGCCAGCAGCCCCCGGACAGGAGGGAACACTGAAGCTTTCTTT,CASSPRTGGNTEAFF
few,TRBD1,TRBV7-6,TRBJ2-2,TGTGCCAGCAGCTTAACAACCCAGGGGGCGGGCGGGGAGCTGTTTTTT,CASSLTTQGAGGELFF
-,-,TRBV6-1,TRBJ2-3,TGTGCCAGCAGACGGACACTTTCTAGCACAGATACGCAGTATTTT,CASRRTLSSTDTQYF
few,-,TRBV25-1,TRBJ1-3,TGTGCCATGGCGGGCCAGGAGGTTGGAAACACCATATATTTT,CAMAGQEVGNTIYF
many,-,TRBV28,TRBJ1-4,-,CASSSSTGTLTNEKLFF
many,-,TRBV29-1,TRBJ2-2,TGCAGCGTTGAACAGAACACCGGGGAGCTGTTTTTT,CSVEQNTGELFF
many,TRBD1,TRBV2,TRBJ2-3,TGTGCCAGCAGTGGGGACAGGGGGAATACGCAGTATTTT,CASSGDRGNTQYF
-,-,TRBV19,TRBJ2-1,TGTGCCAGTAGTCGCAGCGGTGGGGGTGAGCAGTTCTTC,CASSRSGGGEQFF
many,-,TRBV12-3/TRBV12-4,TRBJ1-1,TGTGCCAGCAGTTTAGTGGGGAGTGGAAACACTGAAGCTTTCTTT,CASSLVGSGNTEAFF
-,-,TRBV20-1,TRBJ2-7,TGCAGTACTAGAGCAGGGGCGAGCTCCTACGAGCAGTACTTC,CSTRAGASSYEQYF
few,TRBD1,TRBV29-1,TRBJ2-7,TGCAGCGTTGGAACAGGGGGGTACGAGCAGTACTTC,CSVGTGGYEQYF
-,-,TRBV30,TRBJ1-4,TGTGCCTGTCAAACCGCGGGGGAAAAACTGTTTTTT,CACQTAGEKLFF
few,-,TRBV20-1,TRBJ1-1,TGCAGTGCTAGAGGGGGGCTGACAGGGAACACTGAAGCTTTCTTT,CSARGGLTGNTEAFF
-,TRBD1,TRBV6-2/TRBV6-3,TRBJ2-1,TGTGCCAGCAGTGAAACCGGGACAGGGGGAGTTTACAATGAGCAGTTCTTC,CASSETGTGGVYNEQFF
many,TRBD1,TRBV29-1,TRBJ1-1,TGCAGCGCGAGCACGGCAGGGACAGGACGAAACACTGAAGCTTTCTTT,CSASTAGTGRNTEAFF
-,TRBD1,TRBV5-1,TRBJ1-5,TGCGCCAGCAGCTTGGAACGGGACAGGGATAGCAATCAGCCCCAGCATTTT,CASSLERDRDSNQPQHF
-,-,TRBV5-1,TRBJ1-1,-,CASSPNLRDEQFFGPGSTEAFF
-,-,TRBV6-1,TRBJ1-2,TGTGCCAGCAGTAGACCCTCAGAAGGGAGCTATGGCTACACCTTC,CASSRPSEGSYGYTF
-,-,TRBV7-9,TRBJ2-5,TGTGCCAGCAGCTTAGAGGGCGCGTACCAAGAGACCCAGTACTTC,CASSLEGAYQETQYF
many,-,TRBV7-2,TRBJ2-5,TGTGCCAGCAGCTTAAGAGTTCGAGGTTTTGGGGAGACCCAGTACTTC,CASSLRVRGFGETQYF
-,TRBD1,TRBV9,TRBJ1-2,TGTGCCAGCAGCGTTGGGACAGGCGGAAAGAACTATGGCTACACCTTC,CASSVGTGGKNYGYTF
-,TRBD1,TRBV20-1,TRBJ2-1,TGCAGTGCTAGAGGTGGGACAGCCAATGAGCAGTTCTTC,CSARGGTANEQFF
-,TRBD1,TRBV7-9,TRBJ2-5,TGTGCCAGCAGCTTAATCAAGTCTGGGACAGTCCAAGAGACCCAGTACTTC,CASSLIKSGTVQETQYF
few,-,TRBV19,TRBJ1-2,TGTGCCACCGCAAAAGGGCTCGGCTATGGCTACACCTTC,CATAKGLGYGYTF
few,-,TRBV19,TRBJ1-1,TGTGCCAGTACTTTTGCCCGGGGCACTGAAGCTTTCTTT,CASTFARGTEAFF
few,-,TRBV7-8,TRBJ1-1,TGTGCCAGCAGCTCTCTCAATCATCAAGCTTTCTTT,CASSSLNHQAFF
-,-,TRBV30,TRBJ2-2,TGTGCCTGGAGTGTCTTACGGGCTACCGGGGAGCTGTTTTTT,CAWSVLRATGELFF
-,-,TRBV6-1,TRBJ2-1,TGTGCCAGCAGCGGGGCCCGGTGGGATGAGCAGTTCTTC,CASSGARWDEQFF
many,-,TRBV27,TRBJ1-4,TGTGCCCCCGCCCCCGGGAGGGCCGGGGAAAGACTGTTTTTT,CAPAPGRAGERLFF
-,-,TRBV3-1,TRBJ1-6,TGTGCCAGCAGCCTATCGGTGGGGAATTCACCCCTCCACTTT,CASSLSVGNSPLHF
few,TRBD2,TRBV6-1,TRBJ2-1,TGTGCCAGCAGTGAAATGACTAGCGGGAGAGGGGATGAGCAGTTCTTC,CASSEMTSGRGDEQFF
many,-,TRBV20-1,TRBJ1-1,TGCAGTGCTAAAAGATCGGAGAAAGAAGCTTTCTTT,CSAKRSEKEAFF
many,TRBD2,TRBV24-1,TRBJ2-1,TGTGCCACCAGTGATTCTAGCGGGGTCAGCTCCTACAATGAGCAGTTCTTC,CATSDSSGVSSYNEQFF
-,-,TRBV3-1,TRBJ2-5,TGTGCCAGCAGCCTGCGACAGGGAGGGACCCAGTACTTC,CASSLRQGGTQYF
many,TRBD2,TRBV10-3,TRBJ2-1,TGTGCCATCAGTGACTTTATCGATGGACTAGCGGGAGATGAGCAGTTCTTC,CAISDFIDGLAGDEQFF
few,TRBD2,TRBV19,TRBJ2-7,TGTGCCAGTAAAATCCAGCGGGAATCCTACGAGCAGTACTTC,CASKIQRESYEQYF
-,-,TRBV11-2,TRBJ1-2,TGTGCCAGCAGCTTCATCCTTCACAGGGACACTCCTTTCTATGGCTACACCTTC,CASSFILHRDTPFYGYTF
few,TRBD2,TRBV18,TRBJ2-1,TGTGCCAGCTCACCCTTACTGACTAGCGGAGGATGGGGGCAGTTCTTC,CASSPLLTSGGWGQFF
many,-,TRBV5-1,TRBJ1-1,TGCGCCAGCACAGGGGTTGCTCGTGGTGAAGCTTTCTTT,CASTGVARGEAFF
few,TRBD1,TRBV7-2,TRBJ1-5,TGTGCCAGCAGCCGAACACCCGGAGCGACAGGGAGCGGGCCCCAGCATTTT,CASSRTPGATGSGPQHF
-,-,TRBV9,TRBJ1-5,TGTGCCAGCAGAACCCTTTCCCCGGGGCCTAGCAATCAGCCCCAGCATTTT,CASRTLSPGPSNQPQHF
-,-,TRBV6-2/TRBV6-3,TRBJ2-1,TGTGCCAGCAGTGAAGTTGGTGCCACGCGCTCGTATGAGCAGTTCTTC,CASSEVGATRSYEQFF
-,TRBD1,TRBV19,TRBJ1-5,TGTGCCAGTAGCCCCGGACAGGGCAGCCCCCAGCCCCAGAATTTT,CASSPGQGSPQPQNF
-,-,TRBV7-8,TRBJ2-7,TGTGCCAGCAGCGGGGGGCTACCTCCCTACGAGCAGTACTTC,CASSGGLPPYEQYF
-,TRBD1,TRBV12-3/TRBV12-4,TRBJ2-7,TGTGCCAGCTCACCACCGCTAGAATGGGACAGGAGCTCCTACGAGCAGTACTTC,CASSPPLEWDRSSYEQYF
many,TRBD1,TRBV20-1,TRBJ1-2,TGCAGTGCACCCAAGGGGGGAGGGGGCGCAGGCGGCTACACCTTC,CSAPKGGGGAGGYTF